This TCR beta chain stems from a study of blood T cell repertoires in COVID-19. Study details: Spain, Italy and the United States supplied samples that represented acute and convalescent COVID-19. From T cells, B-cell-depleted T cells, or PBMCs came the material, which was cDNA or gDNA.

Under the authors' procedure: Estimation of nucleated cell counts relied on the amplification of reference gene primers. The table came from immunoSEQ multiplex PCR; TCRdb's copy has only in-frame clones and leaves some out. The DNA was the basis for D and trimming; V, J and clone size are from that table. There are more than 45,000 clones in the sample; approximately 91% occur only once, and about 10% lies in the top ten. This clone counts as medium-sized. The CDR3 spans 16 residues. CDR1 and CDR2 from the germline V gene are LNHDA and SQIVND (reference sequence). V shed 5 bases, J shed 3 bases, and the junction held 7 bases outside the gene matches.

This TCR was recovered from a woman over 75 with acute or convalescent COVID-19. The sequenced sample was peripheral blood. This sequence joins TRBV19 and TRBJ2-1; 10 bases fit TRBD2. CDR3: CASSRSGTSDYNEQFF. CDR3 DNA: TGTGCCAGTAGTCGGTCCGGGACTAGCGACTACAATGAGCAGTTCTTC.